This TCR beta chain was captured in a study of cytomegalovirus exposure and HLA in healthy donors. For the study at large: Prior work identified 95 million to 120 million unique TCR beta sequences in roughly 180 million T cells.

Per the germline V gene, CDR1 is SGHRS and CDR2 is YFSETQ. V lost 4 bases and J lost 4; bases outside the gene matches: 5. The CDR3 is made up of 15 amino acids. Points from the study as a whole: Accurate prediction of most subjects' HLA-A and HLA-B alleles from TCR beta sequences was reported. Specificity of a few CMV-associated chains for CMV antigens was verified in vitro.

Of note for this clone: Its target is not known.

PCR amplification relied on 60 Vbeta primers (plus 13 Jbeta primers). TCRdb's copy holds only in-frame clones and misses some; the assay was immunoSEQ multiplex PCR. The sample consists of 150,000 to 200,000 clones, nearly 80% of them appearing once. The specimen was PBMCs. The rearrangement links TRBV5-1 to TRBJ2-3, with 11 bases lining up with TRBD2. This TCR was recovered from a woman aged 25 to 39 in good health and CMV-seropositive. For the CDR3, the DNA is TGCGCCAGCAGCGTAGCGGGGGGGCCTCCAGATACGCAGTATTTT. Encoded protein: CASSVAGGPPDTQYF. Full variable domain (missing parts from reference TRBV5-1 and TRBJ2-3): KAGVTQTPRYLIKTRGQQVTLSCSPISGHRSVSWYQQTPGQGLQFLFEYFSETQRNKGNFPGRFSGRQFSNSRSEMNVSTLELGDSALYLCASSVAGGPPDTQYFGPGTRLTVL.